The 8 T cell receptor beta chains below come from one sample, sequenced in a study of CD8+ T cells in alopecia areata. Documented treatment: oral pan-JAK inhibitor, 5-10 mg twice daily. Extracted from the samples, RNA was reverse transcribed into cDNA to serve as the sequencing template. Assay used: immunoSEQ multiplex PCR; TCRdb lists only in-frame clones, some missing. The table lists 200,000 to 250,000 clones, roughly two fifths of them singletons, with 0.4% to 0.55% in the top ten. This material consisted of CD4+ T cells sorted from blood, taken at roughly week 30, from a patient treated with tofacitinib. The receptors here all came from a human donor with alopecia areata.

This clone was seen just once. This rearrangement joins TRBV11-3 to TRBJ2-1; 8 nucleotides match TRBD2. Looked up from germline, CDR1 is SGHNT and CDR2 is YENEEA. The CDR3 runs to 15 residues. V shed 5 bases, J shed 2 bases, and the junction held 5 bases outside the gene matches. The CDR3 region is CASSPQAGAYNEQFF. DNA of the CDR3: TGTGCCAGCAGCCCCCAAGCGGGAGCCTACAATGAGCAGTTCTTC.

The chain has TRBV6-6 and TRBJ2-2; possibly TRBD1 for D (5 bases). CDR1 and CDR2 from the germline V gene are MNHNY and SVGAGI (reference sequence). V was shortened by 6 bases and J by 1 base, with 9 bases between the two germline ends. The CDR3 spans 14 residues. The CDR3 sequence: CASSFDRNTGELFF. The CDR3 nucleotides read TGTGCCAGCAGCTTCGACAGGAACACCGGGGAGCTGTTTTTT.

The chain employs TRBV5-4 and TRBJ2-3; D unclear. Trimming removed 3 bases from V and 2 bases from J, with 4 bases in between. This CDR3 has 12 residues. Looked up from germline, CDR1 is SGHNT and CDR2 is YYREEE (reference sequence). The CDR3 sequence: CASSSNTDTQYF. The DNA of the CDR3 is TGTGCCAGCAGCTCAAACACAGATACGCAGTATTTT.

This rearrangement joins TRBV29-1 to TRBJ2-3; D may correspond to TRBD1 or TRBD2 (5 bases each). The germline CDR1 and CDR2 sequences are SQVTM and ANQGSEA. V shed 3 bases and J shed 0 bases, with 7 bases lying between them. The CDR3 covers 13 residues. The CDR3 sequence: CSVDGGSTDTQYF. CDR3 coding DNA: TGCAGCGTTGATGGGGGTAGCACAGATACGCAGTATTTT.

The V gene is TRBV30, the J gene TRBJ1-2, with 9 bases matching TRBD1. The CDR3 is 15 amino acids. Germline CDR1 reads GTSNPN; CDR2 reads SVGIG (reference sequence). The J segment lost 2 bases and the V segment lost 2 bases, leaving 6 bases of the junction unmatched. The CDR3 nucleotides are TGTGCCTGGAGTCTCGGGACAGGGCTAAACTATGGCTACACCTTC. This gives the protein CAWSLGTGLNYGYTF.

This clone was counted only a few times. The chain recombines TRBV29-1 with TRBJ2-2; tentatively, D is TRBD2 (5 bases). There are 17 residues in the CDR3. CDR1 SQVTM and CDR2 ANQGSEA come from the germline V gene. Trimming removed 3 bases from V and 0 bases from J, with 17 bases in between. The CDR3 sequence: CSVELPGNYANTGELFF. The CDR3 region has the DNA TGCAGCGTTGAGCTCCCCGGGAACTACGCGAACACCGGGGAGCTGTTTTTT.

The rearrangement links TRBV30 to TRBJ1-2; D is possibly TRBD1 (5 bases). V was clipped by 0 bases and J by 2 bases, with 13 bases between them. Germline V lookup: CDR1 GTSNPN, CDR2 SVGIG (reference sequence). The CDR3 is made up of 15 amino acids. The CDR3 coding sequence is TGTGCCTGGAGTGTACGGGGCCGGGGAAACTATGGCTACACCTTC. This encodes CAWSVRGRGNYGYTF. Based on the CDR3 plus reference TRBV30 and TRBJ1-2, the full variable domain is SQTIHQWPATLVQPVGSPLSLECTVEGTSNPNLYWYRQAAGRGLQLLFYSVGIGQISSEVPQNLSASRPQDRQFILSSKKLLLSDSGFYLCAWSVRGRGNYGYTFGSGTRLTVV.

The chain uses TRBV15 and TRBJ2-7, with D perhaps matching TRBD1 (5 bases). Per germline, CDR1 LNHNV and CDR2 YYDKDF (reference sequence). This CDR3 has 14 amino acids. With 3 bases removed from V and 3 bases from J, the gap between germline ends came to 12 bases. CDR3 in DNA: TGTGCCACCAGCAGGGAGAAGGGGATCTACGAGCAGTACTTC. Residues: CATSREKGIYEQYF.